This T cell receptor (beta chain) was profiled in a study of blood T cell repertoires in COVID-19. Study details: Samples representing acute and convalescent COVID-19 were sourced from the United States, Italy and Spain. T cells, B-cell-depleted T cells, or PBMCs supplied cDNA or gDNA.

Authors' analysis steps: By means of reference gene primer amplification, nucleated cell counts were estimated. The repertoire was sequenced with immunoSEQ multiplex PCR; TCRdb's copy has only in-frame clones and lacks some. V and J calls and clone size come straight from that table; D and trimming were deduced from the DNA. Seen here are 40,000 to 50,000 clones, about 87% observed once, and the top ten hold more than 15%. V was pared by 4 bases and J by 5 bases, with 8 bases between. Germline assignment: CDR1 SGHDN and CDR2 FVKESK. CDR3 length equals 12 residues. J is TRBJ2-5 and V is TRBV14; no definite D call. What was sequenced was peripheral blood. This sequence was found in a human donor in a cohort sampled during active COVID-19. The CDR3 sequence is CASSRSVETQYF. The CDR3 DNA sequence: TGTGCCAGCAGCCGTTCCGTGGAGACCCAGTACTTC.